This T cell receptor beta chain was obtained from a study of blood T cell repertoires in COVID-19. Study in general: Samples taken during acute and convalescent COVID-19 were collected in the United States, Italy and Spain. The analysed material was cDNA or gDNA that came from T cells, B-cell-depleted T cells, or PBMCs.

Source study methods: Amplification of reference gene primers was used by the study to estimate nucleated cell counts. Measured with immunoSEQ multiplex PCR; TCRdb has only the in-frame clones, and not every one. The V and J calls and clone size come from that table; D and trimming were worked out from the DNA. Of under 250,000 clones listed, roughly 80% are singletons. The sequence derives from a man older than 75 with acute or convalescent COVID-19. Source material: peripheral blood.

Here the CDR3 DNA reads TGTGCCAGCAGTTCGTACGGGTCAGACATTCAGTACTTC. Protein: CASSSYGSDIQYF. The V call is TRBV25-1, the J call TRBJ2-4; no clear D. Germline CDR1 reads MGHDK; CDR2 reads SYGVNS. Trimming took 5 bases from V and 8 from J, leaving 13 bases between them. There are 13 residues in the CDR3.